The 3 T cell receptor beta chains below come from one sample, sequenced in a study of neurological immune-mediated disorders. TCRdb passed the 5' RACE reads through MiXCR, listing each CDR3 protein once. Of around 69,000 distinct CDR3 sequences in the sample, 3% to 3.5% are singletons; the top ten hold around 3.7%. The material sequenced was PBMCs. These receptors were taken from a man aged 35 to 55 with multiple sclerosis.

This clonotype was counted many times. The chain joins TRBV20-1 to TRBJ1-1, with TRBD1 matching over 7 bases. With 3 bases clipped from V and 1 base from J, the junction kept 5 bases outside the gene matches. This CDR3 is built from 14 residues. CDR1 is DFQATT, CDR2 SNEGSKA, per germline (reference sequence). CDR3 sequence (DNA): TGCAGTGCTAGCCATGGGACAGCGAACACTGAAGCTTTCTTT. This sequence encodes CSASHGTANTEAFF.

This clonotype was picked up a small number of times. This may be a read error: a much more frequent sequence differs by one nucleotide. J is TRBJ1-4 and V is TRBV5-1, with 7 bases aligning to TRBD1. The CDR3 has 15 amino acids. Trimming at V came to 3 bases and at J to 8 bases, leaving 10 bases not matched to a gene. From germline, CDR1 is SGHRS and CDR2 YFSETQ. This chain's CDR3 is CASSWDRTSGEKLFF. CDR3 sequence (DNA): TGCGCCAGCAGCTGGGACAGAACCTCGGGAGAAAAACTGTTTTTT.

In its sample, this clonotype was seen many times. This CDR3 is CASSTGQGGGQPQHF. CDR3 nucleotide sequence: TGCGCCAGCAGTACAGGACAGGGAGGCGGTCAGCCCCAGCATTTT. The chain links TRBV5-1 to TRBJ1-5; 8 bases agree with TRBD1. Germline V gene sequence: CDR1 SGHRS, CDR2 YFSETQ. The J segment lost 6 bases and the V segment lost 5 bases, leaving 10 bases of the junction unmatched. The length of the CDR3 is 15 residues.